Listed below are T cell receptor beta chains from one sample, sequenced in a study of OX40 agonist ivuxolimab in advanced cancers. Here immunoSEQ multiplex PCR was the method, and the copy in TCRdb shows in-frame clones only, minus some. The sample includes about 99,000 clones, 90% to 95% of them seen just once. The sequenced sample was CD4+ or CD8+ T cells sorted from blood, obtained in a trial of the OX40 agonist ivuxolimab. Receptors originate from an adult with an advanced solid tumor such as melanoma, head and neck, liver or kidney cancer. Both conserved end residues are trimmed from each CDR3. The D gene is left open where the match is weak. Size tells how often a clone was seen (once, few, many) or the class of an expanded clone, and some rows leave it out.

>-|12|-|TRBJ2-1|TRBV9
ASSVVGQSNEQF
>-|15|TRBD2|TRBJ2-1|TRBV28
ASSLPGLAGEYNEQF
>once|14|TRBD2|TRBJ2-7|TRBV4-2
ASSQDLSGGMGEQY
>-|12|-|TRBJ2-2|TRBV4-1
ASSQAPASGELF
>-|12|-|TRBJ2-5|TRBV11-3
ASSLAGAQETQY
>-|13|-|TRBJ2-2|TRBV18
ASSLGRGGTGELF
>-|16|TRBD1|TRBJ2-6|TRBV9
ASSAPTGLDSGANVLT
>-|12|-|TRBJ1-5|TRBV6-5
ASSYQTSNQPQH
>-|12|-|TRBJ2-5|TRBV11-2
ASSLPGFWETQY
>-|13|TRBD1|TRBJ1-2|TRBV5-1
ASSVDRDPSYGYT
>-|11|-|TRBJ2-3|TRBV6-5
ASSLYNTDTQY
>once|11|-|TRBJ2-5|TRBV5-6
ASSLVRQETQY
>-|12|-|TRBJ2-7|TRBV6-5
ASSPGDPPYEQY
>-|16|TRBD2|TRBJ2-1|TRBV19
ASSIDRVGLAVGNEQF